This T cell receptor beta chain was captured in a study of blood T cell repertoires in COVID-19. Authors' data handling: Amplifying reference gene primers gave estimates of nucleated cell counts. Only in-frame clones appear in the TCRdb table, and some are missing; sequencing was by immunoSEQ multiplex PCR. That table furnishes V, J and clone size, whereas the DNA furnished D and trimming. The table lists approximately 68,000 clones, roughly 91% of them singletons. This CDR3 spans 16 amino acids. CDR1 MDHEN and CDR2 SYDVKM come from the germline V gene. The ends were cut back, 5 bases at V and 7 bases at J, with 23 bases in the middle.

Input material: peripheral blood. The TCR was taken from a man aged 50 to 59 with active COVID-19. This rearrangement joins TRBV28 to TRBJ2-5; possible D gene TRBD1, 6 bases. CDR3 bases: TGTGCCAGCAGTCCCCCGATACAGGGCCGAGATGTGACCCAGTACTTC. Translated, it gives CASSPPIQGRDVTQYF.